Listed below are T cell receptor beta chains from one sample, sequenced in a study of OX40 agonist ivuxolimab in advanced cancers. Repertoires were generated with immunoSEQ multiplex PCR, while TCRdb's copy carries only in-frame clones and drops some. The data contain tens of thousands of clones, around 81% of them singletons. The source material was CD4+ or CD8+ T cells sorted from blood, sampled in a trial of the OX40 agonist ivuxolimab. These receptor sequences come from an adult with an advanced solid tumor such as melanoma, head and neck, liver or kidney cancer. CDR3s include the opening cysteine and the closing phenylalanine or tryptophan. Each record gives: J gene, CDR3 length, D gene, V gene, clone size, CDR3 protein, CDR3 DNA. D genes are given only for firm matches. The size entry is marked missing in some rows and otherwise reads once, few, many or a size class.

j_gene: TRBJ2-1; len: 13; d_gene: -; v_gene: TRBV28; abundance: -; CDR3aa: CASSLWTHNEQFF; CDR3nt: TGTGCCAGCAGTTTATGGACCCACAATGAGCAGTTCTTC
j_gene: TRBJ2-3; len: 14; d_gene: TRBD2; v_gene: TRBV5-1; abundance: -; CDR3aa: CASSSGLATDTQYF; CDR3nt: TGCGCCAGCAGCTCGGGACTAGCGACAGATACGCAGTATTTT
j_gene: TRBJ1-2; len: 14; d_gene: -; v_gene: TRBV2; abundance: -; CDR3aa: CASSEGGRGYGYTF; CDR3nt: TGTGCCAGCAGTGAGGGGGGTAGGGGCTATGGCTACACCTTC
j_gene: TRBJ2-3; len: 15; d_gene: TRBD1; v_gene: TRBV2; abundance: -; CDR3aa: CASSGRQGATDTQYF; CDR3nt: TGTGCCAGCAGTGGCAGACAGGGGGCAACAGATACGCAGTATTTT
j_gene: TRBJ2-2; len: 14; d_gene: -; v_gene: TRBV27; abundance: -; CDR3aa: CASSLIGGTGELFF; CDR3nt: TGTGCCAGCAGTTTGATCGGAGGGACCGGGGAGCTGTTTTTT
j_gene: TRBJ2-2; len: 16; d_gene: -; v_gene: TRBV7-9; abundance: once; CDR3aa: CASSFGTEFGTGELFF; CDR3nt: TGTGCCAGCAGCTTCGGGACGGAGTTCGGGACCGGGGAGCTGTTTTTT
j_gene: TRBJ1-1; len: 14; d_gene: TRBD1; v_gene: TRBV7-2; abundance: -; CDR3aa: CASSVSQGRAEAFF; CDR3nt: TGTGCCAGCAGCGTATCACAGGGGAGGGCTGAAGCTTTCTTT
j_gene: TRBJ2-1; len: 18; d_gene: TRBD2; v_gene: TRBV28; abundance: -; CDR3aa: CASSFPRLLAGTYNEQFF; CDR3nt: TGTGCCAGCAGTTTCCCTAGATTGCTAGCGGGAACCTACAATGAGCAGTTCTTC
j_gene: TRBJ2-4; len: 20; d_gene: -; v_gene: TRBV4-2; abundance: -; CDR3aa: CASSQDQREDRPLAKNIQYF; CDR3nt: TGTGCCAGCAGCCAAGATCAGAGGGAGGACCGCCCTCTAGCCAAAAACATTCAGTACTTC
j_gene: TRBJ1-2; len: 15; d_gene: TRBD1; v_gene: TRBV7-6; abundance: -; CDR3aa: CASSLSTGGFSGYTF; CDR3nt: TGTGCCAGCAGCCTCTCGACAGGGGGATTCTCTGGCTACACCTTC
j_gene: TRBJ2-1; len: 14; d_gene: -; v_gene: TRBV7-8; abundance: -; CDR3aa: CASSSLLQGGEQFF; CDR3nt: TGTGCCAGCAGCTCCCTTCTACAGGGAGGTGAGCAGTTCTTC
j_gene: TRBJ1-1; len: 14; d_gene: -; v_gene: TRBV19; abundance: once; CDR3aa: CASSIRLGGTEAFF; CDR3nt: TGTGCCAGTAGTATAAGGCTGGGAGGGACAGAAGCTTTCTTT
j_gene: TRBJ1-2; len: 13; d_gene: TRBD1; v_gene: TRBV5-8; abundance: -; CDR3aa: CASSNGQGYGYTF; CDR3nt: TGTGCCAGCAGTAACGGACAGGGCTATGGCTACACCTTC